The entry below gives a single TCR beta chain sequence along with its context. This record comes from a study of cytotoxic CD8 clonotypes in ibrutinib-treated CLL. V lost 6 bases and J 0 bases, leaving 5 bases between the germline ends. The CDR3 extends over 12 amino acids. Germline CDR1 reads ENHRY; CDR2 reads SYGVKD. Sequencing was performed with immunoSEQ multiplex PCR; in TCRdb, only in-frame clones are kept and a portion is missing. The data hold about 300,000 clones, with 67% observed a single time. The sample was PBMCs, taken after 36 months of ibrutinib treatment. The chain has TRBV10-3 and TRBJ1-1; D gene ambiguous. The sequence derives from a human donor with chronic lymphocytic leukemia. The CDR3 region has the DNA TGTGCCATCAGCCCACTGAACACTGAAGCTTTCTTT. Translating gives CAISPLNTEAFF.